This record looks at one T cell receptor beta chain sequence and its context. Its antigen is unidentified. Amplification of TCR beta CDR3 regions used RNA as the template. A set of HTBI primers served as the primers for a first-round RT-PCR of the TCR CDR3. MiXCR was run by TCRdb on the multiplex PCR reads, yielding one entry per CDR3 protein. Of roughly 840,000 distinct CDR3 sequences in the sample, about 38% were seen once. These data belong to a study of T cells in Graves' hyperthyroidism and ophthalmopathy. The wider study: Prior to any treatment, at the point of initial diagnosis, peripheral blood was collected.

Criteria for exclusion of patients were uncontrolled infection, other autoimmune disease, pregnancy or lactation. CDR3 size: 17 residues. Germline CDR1 SGHDN, CDR2 FVKESK. The J segment lost 6 bases and the V segment lost 0 bases, leaving 11 bases of the junction unmatched. Study results and caveats: Blood held most thyroid clonotypes expanded above 0.001 frequency.

The sequenced material came from blood. The TCR sequence derives from a man aged 18 to 29 with Graves' hyperthyroidism. V is TRBV14 and J is TRBJ2-7, with TRBD1 matching 10 bases. The CDR3 nucleotides read TGTGCCAGCAGCCAAGATGAGGTAGGGACAGGGGTCCCCGAGCAGTACTTC. Protein product: CASSQDEVGTGVPEQYF.